This T cell receptor (beta chain) was profiled in a study of cytomegalovirus exposure and HLA in healthy donors (dated by TCRdb to 2015 to 2018). Study-level background: In an earlier analysis of 587 of the donors, 276 Gb of sequence data and some 120 million unique TCR beta sequences from about 179 million T cells were reported. The number of donors typed differed by locus, with 629-630 for A, B, C, DRB1 and DQB1, roughly 520 for DQA1, over 600 for DPA1, and approximately 470 for DPB1. All discovery cohort repertoires had been generated using a single sequencing platform. Because of strong linkage in the cohort, roughly five DR-DQ haplotypes were treated as single units for association and clustering. Across around 400 genotyped donors of the cohort, an average of approximately 240,000 unique TCR beta nucleotide sequences per donor were sequenced, and roughly a sixth of those sequences were non-productive. An earlier analysis of 500 to 650 of the donors applied high-throughput TCR beta sequencing to assess whether each TCR beta V gene segment acted as functional or pseudogenic. Both class I and class II loci were covered by HLA typing, at four-digit resolution. Rather than using new phenotypic data, the later analysis identified candidate immune exposures from TCR beta sequences and from how often those sequences occurred across donors. Besides the first cohort of about 730 subjects, a separate validation cohort made up of 120 different subjects was used. To predict cytomegalovirus infection status, the study brought together high-throughput TCR immunosequencing, statistical association of individual TCRs with disease status, and machine learning. A later analysis re-analyzed previously published TCR beta repertoires from 600 to 850 donors and added high-resolution HLA genotyping to study TCR occurrence patterns. Using immunosequencing, the study profiled T cell repertoires from approximately 700 subjects and related those repertoires to cytomegalovirus serostatus. The aim of the study was to test whether cataloging public T cell receptors could identify signatures of past pathogen exposure. An early release covering over 500 HLA-typed donors comprised approximately 300 gigabases of sequencing data and 85 million to 100 million unique TCR sequences. Donor age, sex, ethnicity and CMV serostatus were collected together with the repertoire data. In a later genetic analysis, genome-wide SNP genotypes for about 60% of the 666 donors were used, and that subset was treated as a discovery cohort. Of the roughly 400 genotyped donors, around 81% fell in the genetic ancestry cluster associated with self-reported Caucasian donors.

Paper-wide results and their limitations: Some IMGT-functional V segments, including TRBV6-2 and TRBV6-3, could not be told apart with the 87-base-pair reads, so those segments were excluded. According to a later analysis, parvovirus B19, influenza, CMV and Epstein-Barr virus appeared linked to several top co-occurrence clusters. While some public TCRs were present in many individuals, most TCR sequences turned up only very rarely across donors. A later genetic analysis reported fewer N-insertions in productive TCRs among donors in an Asian-associated ancestry cluster than the approximately 700-donor mean. In an earlier analysis of roughly 560 of the donors, most TCR beta V segments were observed in productive rearrangements about 87% or about 30% of the time, broadly matching IMGT annotations. A later analysis found that TCR association rates varied across HLA loci, with DRB1 alleles showing the most associated TCRs and HLA-C alleles the fewest. Correlated functional status among segregating V segments might be attributable to linkage disequilibrium, but an unknown experimental factor could not be ruled out. Because counts were too low, about 18 rarely observed V segments, including chromosome 9 orphons, were left out of the earlier analysis of approximately 580 of the donors. In this cohort, only TCR beta chains were sequenced, and detectable features were limited by the absence of alpha or paired-chain data. Sequencing depth was assumed to be roughly uniform across donors in the presence/absence analyses, though that assumption may not hold. Immune exposure information for the cohort was limited to CMV serostatus. Most CMV-associated TCR beta chains appeared to be HLA-restricted in a later analysis, and the HLA associations seemed to be driven largely by CMV exposure. A further reported finding was that TCR beta sequences accurately predicted the HLA-A and HLA-B alleles for most subjects in the first cohort. V-gene and J-gene trimming of TCR beta chains was associated with a missense DCLRE1C variant in a later genetic analysis, and the association was replicated in an independent cohort. In a later analysis, HLA-associated TCR beta chains were found to be more clonally expanded and to have lower generation probabilities than equally common non-associated chains. In vitro tests confirmed that a few of the cytomegalovirus-associated TCR beta chains recognize cytomegalovirus antigens. The authors suggested that the approach could potentially be extended to other disease states and immunological phenotypes. In both the original and validation cohorts, the classifier was reported to diagnose cytomegalovirus status with high specificity and sensitivity. A group of highly shared sequence variants was considered likely to be a technical artifact of the sequencing pipeline. When HLA alleles, especially DR and DQ, strongly co-occurred, TCR associations were difficult to assign to individual alleles. In the study, roughly 160 TCR beta chains were listed as associated with cytomegalovirus. Because HLA typing was missing for some donors at each locus, association tests included only the typed subset. In a later analysis, some 18,000 TCR beta sequences were associated with specific HLA alleles at a false discovery rate of 0.05.

Library generation was performed with the immunoSEQ multiplex PCR assay. For the multiplex PCR, a mixture combining 60 forward primers for TCR Vbeta segments and 13 reverse primers for TCR Jbeta segments was used. The CDR3 region of rearranged TCR beta genes was amplified from genomic DNA with a multiplex PCR assay. The Illumina HiSeq System was used to sequence the amplified TCR beta libraries as 87-base-pair reads. Per the original workflow: A later analysis counted some 74 million unique TCR beta chains across the 666 repertoires, and 9.5 million to 11 million of these chains were shared by at least two donors. A nearest-neighbor algorithm error-corrected the raw reads and collapsed the reads into unique sequences, merging closely related sequences to remove PCR and sequencing errors. To assign V, D and J gene segments, CDR3 sequences were aligned to IMGT reference sequences. Each retained sequence needed at least a six-nucleotide match to both a V gene segment and a J gene segment. A rearrangement was called productive if the CDR3 had no stop codons and remained in frame with V and J, and every other rearrangement was called non-productive. Following IMGT convention, CDR3 was defined as the stretch from the second conserved V-encoded cysteine up to the conserved J-encoded phenylalanine. In an earlier analysis of 550 to 650 of the donors, sequences lacking an unambiguous match to a single V gene segment were excluded. In an earlier analysis of roughly 500 of the donors, V segments were called functional above 56.7% productive rearrangements and were called segregating when the between-donor standard deviation exceeded 5%. A statistical classification framework was built to diagnose cytomegalovirus status from the catalog of TCR beta chain sequences. A later analysis assigned V and J genes by comparing TCR nucleotide sequences with IMGT/GENE-DB human TR gene sequences. The TCRdist pipeline was used in a later analysis to assign CDR3 sequences and most-parsimonious VDJ recombination scenarios. In a later analysis, every TCR beta chain was defined by the combination of its CDR3 amino acid sequence and its V-gene family, and reads without a unique V-gene family were dropped. As a way to deal with suspected cross-contamination and a sequencing artifact, a later analysis dropped roughly 600 nucleotide sequences that were highly shared and had low generation probability. A later analysis calculated a clonal expansion index for each public chain from normalized within-repertoire ranks of inferred template counts. In a later analysis, generation probabilities were computed with a VDJ recombination model fitted to out-of-frame rearrangements, and the resulting probabilities were checked against IGoR. In a later analysis, TCR-TCR, TCR-HLA and TCR-CMV co-occurrence was scored with hypergeometric tests, and a repertoire-size bias correction was applied to TCR pairs. False discovery rates were estimated in a later analysis by permuting HLA or CMV assignments 20 times. In a later analysis, co-occurring TCRs were grouped using DBSCAN, and TCRdist sequence similarity was added for clustering within HLA-allele-positive subsets. Repertoires with fewer than 30,000 or more than 120,000 public chains were left out of co-occurrence clustering, as were about 5 repertoires with anomalous nucleotide sharing. TCRdb carries this immuneACCESS record with in-frame sequences only. Its versions omit some clonotypes, under half of them owing to an unresolved V gene in the studies checked, with the rest unexplained. V, J and clone size are taken as reported in that table, and D and trimming were inferred from the DNA itself. In all, the sample holds around 41,000 clones, and almost 70% of those were seen once. Around 4% of the sample belongs to the ten largest clones.

A remark on this clone: Its antigen remains undetermined. There are no base qualities to consult, and no much larger clone falls within one base.

Deletion took 2 bases off V and 5 bases off J, with a span of 18 bases between the germline ends. Reading the germline V gene gives CDR1 MGHRA and CDR2 YSYEKL. Counted from cysteine to phenylalanine, this CDR3 has 17 amino acids. The read is trimmed to its CDR3 DNA, 51 bases read in frame from base 1. The cohort comprised fewer than 750 healthy bone marrow donors. At the time of sampling, every cohort member was nominally healthy, though immune exposures that went unrecorded were likely present. The donor was CMV seronegative and was included in the group of under 450 seronegative cohort members. Every donor gave a peripheral blood sample, and the peripheral blood mononuclear cells from that sample were used for TCR beta sequencing. The Qiagen DNeasy Blood Extraction Kit was used to extract genomic DNA from the blood cell samples.

The V and J genes are TRBV4-1 and TRBJ2-2; D gene: possibly TRBD2, on 7 matching bases. The sample consisted of PBMCs. This TCR came from a man aged 40-49 years in good health and CMV-seronegative. In nucleotide form, the sequence is TGCGCCAGCAGCCAATTCGGAGGAGGGGGGGGAACCGGGGAGCTGTTTTTT. Its product reads: CASSQFGGGGGTGELFF.